This T cell receptor (beta chain) was recovered during a study of shared clonotypes between healthy human individuals. Looked up from germline, CDR1 is MNHNS and CDR2 is SASEGT. The V gene lost 5 bases and the J gene lost 15 bases, with 14 bases spanning the gap. This CDR3 spans 11 amino acids. Repertoires were generated with immunoSEQ multiplex PCR, while TCRdb's copy carries only in-frame clones and drops some. The data contain over 400,000 clones, 78% of them singletons. This chain uses TRBV6-1 with TRBJ1-5, with D uncertain. This sequence was found in a woman between 40 and 55 years old in good health. Some clones in this sample may be carry-over from other donors' samples. Material: PBMCs. CDR3 amino acids: CASSYDGPWHF. The CDR3 nucleotides are TGTGCCAGCAGTTACGACGGCCCCTGGCATTTT.